One sample yielded the 8 T cell receptor beta chains listed below, sequenced in a study of T cell responses to AZD1222 COVID-19 vaccine. Data came from immunoSEQ multiplex PCR; TCRdb stores just in-frame clones and leaves some out. This sample has about 120,000 clones, with around 85% found just once. This material consisted of peripheral blood, taken on day 0 of AZD1222 vaccination. All receptors derive from an adult in good health.

The chain links TRBV7-8 to TRBJ2-7; no definite D call. The ends were cut back, 1 base at V and 5 bases at J, with 6 bases in the middle. Germline V lookup: CDR1 SGHVS, CDR2 FQNEAQ. There are 12 residues in the CDR3. CDR3 residues: CASSLGQDEQYF. DNA for the CDR3: TGTGCCAGCAGCTTAGGTCAAGACGAGCAGTACTTC.

The V and J genes are TRBV5-1 and TRBJ2-1; 14 nucleotides align to TRBD2. Per germline, CDR1 SGHRS and CDR2 YFSETQ. J gave up 8 bases and V 0 bases, and 7 bases lay outside the gene matches. The CDR3 has 17 amino acids. The chain's CDR3 is CASSLGLAGGPVDEQFF. In nucleotides, the CDR3 is TGCGCCAGCAGCTTGGGACTAGCGGGAGGGCCTGTCGATGAGCAGTTCTTC.

The CDR3 spells CATSRYNEQFF. CDR3 DNA sequence: TGTGCCACCAGCAGATACAATGAGCAGTTCTTC. The V gene is TRBV15, the J gene TRBJ2-1; D is unresolved. Trimming cost V 2 bases and J 4 bases, with 0 bases left between them. Germline CDR1 reads LNHNV; CDR2 reads YYDKDF (reference sequence). The CDR3 has 11 amino acids.

This chain joins TRBV5-1 and TRBJ2-5, with D perhaps matching TRBD2 (6 bases). CDR3 length: 15 amino acids. Per the germline V gene, CDR1 is SGHRS and CDR2 is YFSETQ. V lost 0 bases, J lost 0 bases, and 9 bases lay in between. CDR3 DNA sequence: TGCGCCAGCAGCTTGGGGGACTCCGACCAAGAGACCCAGTACTTC. Translation gives CASSLGDSDQETQYF. Drawing the rest from reference TRBV5-1 and TRBJ2-5, the complete variable domain is KAGVTQTPRYLIKTRGQQVTLSCSPISGHRSVSWYQQTPGQGLQFLFEYFSETQRNKGNFPGRFSGRQFSNSRSEMNVSTLELGDSALYLCASSLGDSDQETQYFGPGTRLLVL.

The V gene is TRBV28, the J gene TRBJ1-1; no reliable D call. This CDR3 comprises 12 residues. The V and J ends lost 5 bases and 4 bases respectively, with 8 bases between them. The germline V gene encodes CDR1 MDHEN and CDR2 SYDVKM. CDR3 coding DNA: TGTGCCAGCAGTGCGATGAGCACTGAAGCTTTCTTT. Its translation: CASSAMSTEAFF.

J is TRBJ1-1 and V is TRBV5-1; 8 bases map to TRBD1. V gave up 4 bases and J gave up 0 bases; unmatched junction bases: 5. The CDR3 covers 15 residues. Germline loops: CDR1 SGHRS, CDR2 YFSETQ. The CDR3 region has the DNA TGCGCCAGCAGCGGGGGACAGGTGATGAACACTGAAGCTTTCTTT. Amino acid sequence: CASSGGQVMNTEAFF.

The table lists this clone with a count of one. This chain connects TRBV2 to TRBJ1-5; D is uncertain. V lost 4 bases, J lost 2 bases, and 12 bases lay in between. The CDR3 consists of 15 residues. Germline CDR1 reads SNHLY; CDR2 reads FYNNEI. CDR3 sequence: CASSAEAVGNQPQHF. The CDR3 coding sequence is TGTGCCAGCAGTGCAGAGGCGGTGGGCAATCAGCCCCAGCATTTT. Looking up the rest from reference TRBV2 and TRBJ1-5 gives the full variable domain: EPEVTQTPSHQVTQMGQEVILRCVPISNHLYFYWYRQILGQKVEFLVSFYNNEISEKSEIFDDQFSVERPDGSNFTLKIRSTKLEDSAMYFCASSAEAVGNQPQHFGDGTRLSIL.

This clone has a count of ten or more. V and J are TRBV7-3 and TRBJ1-5; a possible D gene is TRBD1 (5 bases). The CDR3 is made up of 14 amino acids. Looked up from germline, CDR1 is SGHTA and CDR2 is FQGTGA. Trimming cost V 5 bases and J 0 bases, with 8 bases left between them. Written as DNA, the CDR3 is TGTGCCAGCAGCATACAGGATAGCAATCAGCCCCAGCATTTT. Translating gives CASSIQDSNQPQHF.